A single sample is the source of the 10 T cell receptor beta chains below, sequenced in a study of shared clonotypes between healthy human individuals. Some clones are missing from TCRdb's copy, which holds only in-frame ones; the method was immunoSEQ multiplex PCR. This table has approximately 470,000 clones, around 85% appearing once. Sample: PBMCs. All receptors derive from a woman aged 40 to 49 in good health. Some clones in this sample may be carry-over from other donors' samples.

This clone was seen repeatedly, ten times or more. The chain couples TRBV7-2 to TRBJ2-7, with D perhaps given as TRBD1 or TRBD2 (5 bases each). Germline V lookup: CDR1 SGHTA, CDR2 FQGNSA. CDR3 length equals 15 residues. The V end lost 3 bases, the J end lost 4 bases, and 16 bases lay between the germline ends. The CDR3 spells CASSFSMQGAYEQYF. CDR3 nucleotide sequence: TGTGCCAGCAGCTTTTCCATGCAGGGAGCGTACGAGCAGTACTTC.

The V and J genes are TRBV29-1 and TRBJ2-2, with 9 bases matching TRBD1. Losses at the gene ends were 5 bases for V and 4 bases for J; bases not matched to a gene: 5. Germline V gene data show CDR1 as SQVTM and CDR2 as ANQGSEA. The CDR3 covers 14 residues. CDR3 in DNA: TGCAGCGTTACCACAGGGGGCAGCACCGGGGAGCTGTTTTTT. This translates into CSVTTGGSTGELFF.

Notes on this clone: An end of the junction does not agree with germline; a read error may underlie this. This sample includes further DNA sequences coding for the same CDR3. CDR3 sequence reads: CAGSSIARGRVYEQYF. As DNA, the CDR3 is TGTGCCGGCAGTTCGATTGCCCGGGGCCGTGTCTACGAGCAGTACTTC. The J gene is TRBJ2-7, the V gene TRBV28; either TRBD1 or TRBD2 may supply D (5 bases each). From germline, CDR1 is MDHEN and CDR2 SYDVKM. The CDR3 runs to 16 residues.

Only one count was recorded for this clone. The chain combines TRBV9 with TRBJ1-3, with D unresolved. This CDR3 has 13 residues. V lost 0 bases to trimming and J lost 5 bases, with 6 bases between them. The germline V gene encodes CDR1 SGDLS and CDR2 YYNGEE. The CDR3 spells CASSVADRNTIYF. The CDR3 DNA follows: TGTGCCAGCAGCGTAGCCGACAGAAACACCATATATTTT.

The rearrangement uses TRBV7-2 and TRBJ2-3; 10 positions match TRBD2. The length of the CDR3 is 15 residues. Unmatched junction bases numbered 7, after V lost 5 bases and J lost 5 bases. Per germline, CDR1 SGHTA and CDR2 FQGNSA. The CDR3 DNA reads as TGTGCCAGCAGCATGGTAGCGGGAGGTGGAGATACGCAGTATTTT. As protein: CASSMVAGGGDTQYF.

The gene calls are TRBV5-1 and TRBJ1-5; 10 bases agree with TRBD1. V was pared by 4 bases and J by 4 bases, with 2 bases of the junction left unmatched. This CDR3 region has 14 residues. Germline loops: CDR1 SGHRS, CDR2 YFSETQ. Written as DNA, the CDR3 is TGCGCCAGCAGCGCGGGACAGGGGAATCAGCCCCAGCATTTT. This codes for CASSAGQGNQPQHF.

This clone was observed a few times. The DNA of the CDR3 is TGTGCCAGCAGCCCGGGACTAGCGAAGAATGAGCAGTTCTTC. It yields the protein CASSPGLAKNEQFF. The V and J genes are TRBV7-2 and TRBJ2-1; TRBD2 matches 10 bases. The V segment lost 5 bases and the J segment 7 bases; nucleotides outside the gene matches: 5. Per germline, CDR1 SGHTA and CDR2 FQGNSA. The CDR3 has 14 residues.

This chain uses TRBV2 with TRBJ2-3; D is unclear. Germline loops: CDR1 SNHLY, CDR2 FYNNEI. The V end lost 5 bases, the J end lost 1 base, and 19 bases lay between the germline ends. The CDR3 runs to 17 residues. Here the CDR3 DNA reads TGTGCCAGCAGTTCAACAGCGTCAGGACGCGGCACAGATACGCAGTATTTT. Translated: CASSSTASGRGTDTQYF. Using reference TRBV2 and TRBJ2-3 for the parts outside the CDR3, the full variable domain is EPEVTQTPSHQVTQMGQEVILRCVPISNHLYFYWYRQILGQKVEFLVSFYNNEISEKSEIFDDQFSVERPDGSNFTLKIRSTKLEDSAMYFCASSSTASGRGTDTQYFGPGTRLTVL.

The chain joins TRBV6-1 to TRBJ1-3, with 7 nucleotides matching TRBD1. V dropped 6 bases and J dropped 2; count of bases not matched to a gene: 7. The CDR3 is 15 residues long. Germline lookup yields CDR1 MNHNS and CDR2 SASEGT. CDR3 DNA: TGTGCCAGCAGGGAGGTTGGGACAGCTGGAAACACCATATATTTT. Translation gives CASREVGTAGNTIYF.

Concerning this clone itself: A far larger clone is only one base removed, so a read error is likely. The gene calls are TRBV11-3 and TRBJ1-1; a possible D gene is TRBD1 (5 bases). Trimming took 0 bases from V and 5 from J, leaving 10 bases between them. CDR1 is SGHNT and CDR2 is YENEEA in the germline V gene. The CDR3 is 14 residues long. This CDR3 reads CASSLDRVGTEAFF. The CDR3 nucleotides read TGTGCCAGCAGCTTAGACAGGGTTGGTACTGAAGCTTTCTTT.